This TCR beta chain was obtained from a study of blood T cell repertoires in COVID-19. Study-wide context: Samples came from the United States, Italy and Spain, spanning acute and convalescent COVID-19.

Original handling: Amplified reference gene primers provided the basis for estimating nucleated cell counts. Sequencing was performed with immunoSEQ multiplex PCR; in TCRdb, only in-frame clones are kept and a portion is missing. The V and J calls and the clone size are those of that table, but D and trimming were determined from the DNA. Among 60,000 or so clones listed, nearly 90% were seen once. The TCR was taken from a man in his sixties with acute or convalescent COVID-19. The specimen was peripheral blood.

The CDR3 reads CASTAGAAGNIQYF. CDR3 in DNA: TGTGCCAGCACGGCGGGGGCTGCGGGAAACATTCAGTACTTC. The V gene is TRBV6-5, the J gene TRBJ2-4, with D perhaps TRBD2 (7 bases). Trimming left V 7 bases short and J 6 bases short, with 16 bases between. The CDR3 length is 14 residues. Germline CDR1 is MNHEY and CDR2 is SVGAGI.